These 31 T cell receptor beta chains came from one sample sequenced in a study of OX40 agonist ivuxolimab in advanced cancers. Only in-frame clones appear in the TCRdb table, and some are missing; sequencing was by immunoSEQ multiplex PCR. The repertoire includes more than 95,000 clones, about 90% of them detected once, and under 0.8% sits in the top ten. This sample comprised CD4+ or CD8+ T cells sorted from blood, obtained in a trial of the OX40 agonist ivuxolimab. All receptors come from an adult with an advanced solid tumor such as melanoma, head and neck, liver or kidney cancer.

The chain has TRBV6-6 and TRBJ1-2; 7 bases map to TRBD1. The CDR3 consists of 15 residues. Per germline, CDR1 MNHNY and CDR2 SVGAGI (reference sequence). The trim removed 10 bases at V and 7 bases at J, leaving 18 bases unmatched. CDR3 region: CATRPGQQRTSGYTF. Here the CDR3 DNA reads TGTGCCACCCGTCCGGGACAGCAAAGAACCTCTGGCTACACCTTC.

The chain uses TRBV19 and TRBJ2-7; D is undetermined. Germline V gene sequence: CDR1 LNHDA, CDR2 SQIVND (reference sequence). Between the trimmed V and J ends, which lost 6 bases and 3 bases, there was a span of 12 bases. This CDR3 is 13 amino acids long. CDR3 in amino acids: CASRVPQSYEQYF. CDR3 bases: TGTGCCAGTAGAGTCCCCCAAAGCTACGAGCAGTACTTC.

This chain connects TRBV7-2 to TRBJ1-1, with TRBD1 matching 7 bases. From germline, CDR1 is SGHTA and CDR2 FQGNSA. The CDR3 extends over 14 amino acids. V shed 3 bases and J 0 bases; nucleotides not matched to a gene: 1. The CDR3 reads CASSFGQVNTEAFF. Written as DNA, the CDR3 is TGTGCCAGCAGCTTCGGACAGGTGAACACTGAAGCTTTCTTT.

This clone occurred once. The chain employs TRBV19 and TRBJ2-3; D is perhaps TRBD2 (7 bases). The V end was cut by 1 base, the J end by 5 bases, with 13 bases between. From germline, CDR1 is LNHDA and CDR2 SQIVND (reference sequence). This CDR3 is built from 15 residues. CDR3 sequence (DNA): TGTGCCAGTAGTATAGCGGGGGGCGCATTAGATACGCAGTATTTT. This sequence encodes CASSIAGGALDTQYF.

The chain links TRBV7-3 to TRBJ2-3, with D perhaps matching TRBD1 (6 bases). The CDR3 covers 15 residues. The germline V gene encodes CDR1 SGHTA and CDR2 FQGTGA. Deletions cut 5 bases from V and 4 bases from J, with 16 bases between. Here the CDR3 DNA reads TGTGCCAGCAGCCCTGCCCTGGGGGCTCCAGATACGCAGTATTTT. Amino acids: CASSPALGAPDTQYF.

The CDR3 nucleotides are TGCGCCAGCAGTGAGTCGGGCAGGTCGGCCGAAGCTTTCTTT. It is translated as CASSESGRSAEAFF. V is TRBV10-2 and J is TRBJ1-1; D is uncertain. With 0 bases removed from V and 8 bases from J, the gap between germline ends came to 13 bases. The V gene's germline CDR1 is WSHSY and CDR2 SAAADI. The CDR3 is 14 amino acids.

The CDR3 sequence: CSVTDRVETNEKLFF. The CDR3, as DNA: TGCAGCGTTACCGACAGGGTAGAAACTAATGAAAAACTGTTTTTT. The V call is TRBV29-1, the J call TRBJ1-4, with 7 bases aligning to TRBD1. CDR3 length: 15 residues. V was clipped by 5 bases and J by 1 base; unmatched bases: 7. Per germline, CDR1 SQVTM and CDR2 ANQGSEA.

The J gene is TRBJ2-2, the V gene TRBV7-3, with D possibly TRBD1 on 5 matching bases. Germline V gives CDR1 SGHTA, CDR2 FQGTGA. The CDR3 length is 14 residues. V lost 5 bases to trimming and J lost 3 bases, with 10 bases between them. The DNA for the CDR3 is TGTGCCAGCAGCCTTGACAGAGACACCGGGGAGCTGTTTTTT. Translating gives CASSLDRDTGELFF. The full variable domain, rest sourced from reference TRBV7-3 and TRBJ2-2, is GAGVSQTPSNKVTEKGKYVELRCDPISGHTALYWYRQSLGQGPEFLIYFQGTGAADDSGLPNDRFFAVRPEGSVSTLKIQRTERGDSAVYLCASSLDRDTGELFFGEGSRLTVL.

V is TRBV5-6 and J is TRBJ1-2; 7 nucleotides match TRBD1. This CDR3 has 14 residues. Germline-derived CDR1 and CDR2 are SGHDT and YYEEEE. V was clipped by 4 bases and J by 4 bases; unmatched bases: 7. CDR3 sequence (DNA): TGTGCCAGCAGCACCAGACAGGGACTCTATGGCTACACCTTC. Translating it yields CASSTRQGLYGYTF.

The chain employs TRBV11-2 and TRBJ2-3, with D uncertain. Germline lookup yields CDR1 SGHAT and CDR2 FQNNGV. The V gene lost 5 bases and the J gene lost 2 bases, with 14 bases spanning the gap. The CDR3 is 15 amino acids. The CDR3 loop is CASSPAPHPTDTQYF. CDR3 sequence (DNA): TGTGCCAGCAGCCCGGCCCCCCATCCCACAGATACGCAGTATTTT.

This chain links TRBV10-3 with TRBJ1-1; 7 bases agree with TRBD1. CDR3 length equals 15 residues. Germline V gene sequence: CDR1 ENHRY, CDR2 SYGVKD. V shed 7 bases, J shed 0 bases, and the junction held 8 bases outside the gene matches. The DNA for the CDR3 is TGTGCCATCATCCCGACAGGGAAAATGAACACTGAAGCTTTCTTT. Translated, it gives CAIIPTGKMNTEAFF.

This sequence joins TRBV19 and TRBJ2-7; possibly TRBD1 or TRBD2 for D (6 bases each). Per the germline V gene, CDR1 is LNHDA and CDR2 is SQIVND (reference sequence). Trimming removed 10 bases from V and 0 bases from J, with 13 bases in between. The CDR3 is 13 amino acids. The CDR3 bases are TGTGCCACCCGGGAGACAGGCTCCTACGAGCAGTACTTC. This sequence encodes CATRETGSYEQYF.

This clone was detected only a few times. The CDR3: CASSESTGNQPQHF. CDR3 coding DNA: TGTGCCAGCAGTGAATCTACAGGCAATCAGCCCCAGCATTTT. The chain joins TRBV2 to TRBJ1-5; D is uncertain. The CDR3 covers 14 residues. CDR1 SNHLY and CDR2 FYNNEI come from the germline V gene. The ends were cut back, 2 bases at V and 2 bases at J, with 7 bases in the middle.

The rearrangement joins TRBV28 to TRBJ1-6; D gene ambiguous. The germline gives CDR1 MDHEN, CDR2 SYDVKM. The V gene lost 3 bases and the J gene lost 7 bases, with 10 bases spanning the gap. The CDR3 has 14 residues. The CDR3 DNA sequence: TGTGCCAGCAGTTTTGTCCGTCCCAATTCACCCCTCCACTTT. Amino acid sequence: CASSFVRPNSPLHF.

The J gene is TRBJ1-1, the V gene TRBV6-5; no definite D call. Trimming removed 6 bases at V and 1 base at J, with 9 bases between. Germline CDR1 is MNHEY and CDR2 is SVGAGI. The CDR3 is made up of 13 amino acids. This chain's CDR3 is CASSPLENTEAFF. For the CDR3, the DNA is TGTGCCAGCAGCCCTTTAGAGAACACTGAAGCTTTCTTT.

The genes are TRBV21-1 and TRBJ2-3; the tabulated D call, TRBD1, remains unverified against the DNA. TRBV21-1 is assigned pseudogene status. The CDR3 contains 19 residues. The CDR3 region is CASSKKGDSLLGTTDTQYF. The CDR3 region has the DNA TGTGCCAGCAGCAAAAAGGGGGACAGCCTACTAGGGACCACAGATACGCAGTATTTT.

In the case of this clone: Mismatch with germline at one junction end may stem from a read error. V and J are TRBV7-8 and TRBJ1-2; TRBD1 matches at 7 bases. Germline V gene data show CDR1 as SGHVS and CDR2 as FQNEAQ. The CDR3 covers 16 residues. The CDR3: CVSSEGQPIAGYGYTF. The CDR3 coding sequence is TGTGTCAGCAGCGAGGGACAGCCGATTGCGGGCTATGGCTACACCTTC.

This chain uses TRBV19 with TRBJ2-3; no clear D. The V end was cut by 3 bases, the J end by 2 bases, with 18 bases between. Germline V lookup: CDR1 LNHDA, CDR2 SQIVND (reference sequence). This CDR3 is 17 amino acids long. The CDR3 loop reads CASSIITAERNTDTQYF. Written as DNA, the CDR3 is TGTGCCAGTAGTATTATAACAGCCGAGAGAAACACAGATACGCAGTATTTT. Full variable domain (outside the CDR3, taken from reference TRBV19 and TRBJ2-3): DGGITQSPKYLFRKEGQNVTLSCEQNLNHDAMYWYRQDPGQGLRLIYYSQIVNDFQKGDIAEGYSVSREKKESFPLTVTSAQKNPTAFYLCASSIITAERNTDTQYFGPGTRLTVL.

The chain recombines TRBV5-6 with TRBJ2-3; 11 positions match TRBD2. V was clipped by 6 bases and J by 4 bases; unmatched bases: 10. This CDR3 is built from 16 residues. Germline CDR1 SGHDT, CDR2 YYEEEE. The DNA of the CDR3 is TGTGCCAGCACGCGGCTAGCGGGGGGCATGGCAGATACGCAGTATTTT. Protein product: CASTRLAGGMADTQYF.

This clone was counted once. This rearrangement joins TRBV28 to TRBJ2-1; TRBD2 might be the D (7 bases). The CDR3 has 14 residues. In germline, CDR1 is MDHEN, CDR2 SYDVKM. V was shortened by 2 bases and J by 9 bases, with 14 bases between the two germline ends. CDR3: CASSLGTGGGEQFF. CDR3 sequence (DNA): TGTGCCAGCAGTTTAGGTACGGGGGGCGGTGAGCAGTTCTTC.

The rearrangement uses TRBV28 and TRBJ2-7; D unclear. Germline V gives CDR1 MDHEN, CDR2 SYDVKM. Trimming took off 2 bases at V and 7 bases at J, with 9 bases between the two ends. The CDR3 extends over 12 amino acids. CDR3 coding DNA: TGTGCCAGCAGTTTACCAGGTTTTGAGCAGTACTTC. Protein product: CASSLPGFEQYF.

The rearrangement joins TRBV6-5 to TRBJ2-3; TRBD2 matches 7 bases. The trim removed 6 bases at V and 0 bases at J, leaving 6 bases unmatched. CDR1 MNHEY and CDR2 SVGAGI come from the germline V gene. The CDR3 covers 15 residues. CDR3 in DNA: TGTGCCAGCAGAGTAGCGGGCCCTAGCACAGATACGCAGTATTTT. As protein: CASRVAGPSTDTQYF.

This clone was seen just once. The gene calls are TRBV2 and TRBJ1-3; a possible D gene is TRBD1 (5 bases). V lost 6 bases and J 1 base, leaving 7 bases between the germline ends. CDR1 is SNHLY, CDR2 FYNNEI, per germline. This CDR3 is 13 amino acids long. The CDR3 DNA sequence: TGTGCCAGCAGGGGGGAGTCTGGAAACACCATATATTTT. This codes for CASRGESGNTIYF.

As for this clone: This sample includes further DNA sequences coding for the same CDR3. The CDR3 here is CAWSRDSNQPQHF. CDR3 DNA sequence: TGTGCCTGGAGTAGGGATAGCAATCAGCCCCAGCATTTT. The chain carries TRBV30 and TRBJ1-5; no clear D gene. The germline gives CDR1 GTSNPN, CDR2 SVGIG (reference sequence). The CDR3 totals 13 residues. With 2 bases removed from V and 0 bases from J, the gap between germline ends came to 5 bases.

The chain links TRBV6-5 to TRBJ1-1; no definite D call. Germline CDR1 is MNHEY and CDR2 is SVGAGI. The CDR3 covers 13 residues. Trimming removed 2 bases at V and 0 bases at J, with 4 bases between. Written as DNA, the CDR3 is TGTGCCAGCAGTTACGCCTTGAACACTGAAGCTTTCTTT. Amino acids: CASSYALNTEAFF.

The genes are TRBV7-2 and TRBJ2-5; 12 nucleotides align to TRBD1. The CDR3 has 14 residues. Germline CDR1 is SGHTA and CDR2 is FQGNSA. V lost 8 bases and J lost 5; bases outside the gene matches: 6. The CDR3: CASGGQGAWETQYF. The CDR3 coding sequence is TGTGCCAGCGGGGGACAGGGGGCCTGGGAGACCCAGTACTTC. The entire variable domain, with the rest obtained from reference TRBV7-2 and TRBJ2-5, is as follows: GAGVSQSPSNKVTEKGKDVELRCDPISGHTALYWYRQSLGQGLEFLIYFQGNSAPDKSGLPSDRFSAERTGGSVSTLTIQRTQQEDSAVYLCASGGQGAWETQYFGPGTRLLVL.

The chain links TRBV30 to TRBJ2-5, with D possibly being TRBD1 (7 bases). The CDR3 has 14 residues. With 8 bases removed from V and 5 bases from J, the gap between germline ends came to 21 bases. The germline V gene has CDR1 GTSNPN and CDR2 SVGIG (reference sequence). The CDR3 loop reads CAGEVSGGWETQYF. CDR3 sequence (DNA): TGTGCCGGGGAGGTTTCAGGGGGATGGGAGACCCAGTACTTC.

V gene TRBV6-6 combines with J gene TRBJ2-7; 8 nucleotides agree with TRBD2. J lost 2 bases, V lost 0 bases, and 3 bases had no gene match. This CDR3 is 15 amino acids long. Germline V gene data show CDR1 as MNHNY and CDR2 as SVGAGI (reference sequence). Here the CDR3 reads CASSYSSGGPYEQYF. In DNA form, the CDR3 reads TGTGCCAGCAGTTACTCGTCGGGGGGGCCCTACGAGCAGTACTTC.

The rearrangement uses TRBV20-1 and TRBJ2-5; no reliable D call. V lost 5 bases and J 5 bases, leaving 6 bases between the germline ends. The CDR3 contains 10 residues. In germline, CDR1 is DFQATT, CDR2 SNEGSKA (reference sequence). CDR3 DNA sequence: TGCAGTGCTGAGATGGAGACCCAGTACTTC. It translates to CSAEMETQYF.

The chain uses TRBV5-1 and TRBJ2-5, with TRBD1 matching over 7 bases. Germline trimming cut 7 bases from V and 3 bases from J; bases unmatched to any gene: 6. This CDR3 has 13 amino acids. The germline gives CDR1 SGHRS, CDR2 YFSETQ. CDR3 amino acids: CASRRQGEETQYF. CDR3 nucleotides: TGCGCCAGCCGCCGACAGGGAGAAGAGACCCAGTACTTC.

This clone was recorded once. This chain links TRBV18 with TRBJ2-1; perhaps D is TRBD1 or TRBD2 (5 bases each). Germline V gene lookup returns CDR1 KGHSH and CDR2 LQKENI. Deletions cut 0 bases from V and 9 bases from J, with 15 bases between. This CDR3 has 15 amino acids. This chain's CDR3 is CASSPPGDQRSEQFF. The CDR3 DNA is TGTGCCAGCTCACCACCGGGGGATCAGAGGAGTGAGCAGTTCTTC.